This T cell receptor beta chain was documented in a study of regulatory T cells in long-lasting Graves disease. Described time point: newly diagnosed GD, antithyroid drugs for less than 3 months. Preparation of the TCR library used RNA extracted from PBMCs. Building of the TCR beta libraries involved iRepertoire HTBI primers and Arm-PCR of CDR3 regions. TCRdb reprocessed the multiplex PCR reads with MiXCR, giving one entry per CDR3 protein. This sample has more than 450,000 distinct CDR3 sequences; roughly 16% occur once, and the top ten carry 12%. This clonotype was recorded many times. In addition, the sample was reused for a study of T cells in Graves' hyperthyroidism and ophthalmopathy.

The sequencing here drew on peripheral blood mononuclear cells (PBMCs), taken at new diagnosis, from a patient treated with antithyroid drugs. This receptor was taken from a man aged 40-49 years with Graves disease.

CDR3 region: CASGSYSTEAFF. The DNA for the CDR3 is TGTGCTAGTGGTTCCTACAGCACTGAAGCTTTCTTT. This sequence joins TRBV12-5 and TRBJ1-1; D call uncertain. The ends were cut back, 4 bases at V and 4 bases at J, with 7 bases in the middle. CDR1 is LGHNT and CDR2 is FRNRAP in the germline V gene. This CDR3 comprises 12 residues.